The rows below give T cell receptor beta chains drawn from one sample of a study of cytomegalovirus exposure and HLA in healthy donors. Here immunoSEQ multiplex PCR was the method, and the copy in TCRdb shows in-frame clones only, minus some. This sample has 74,000 or so clones, with around 77% found just once. Sequences were obtained from PBMCs. The receptors stem from a woman in her forties in good health and CMV-seropositive. The CDR3 runs from the conserved cysteine through the conserved F or W. Fields, in order: V gene, J gene, D gene, clone size, CDR3 protein, CDR3 DNA. The D gene is left open where the match is weak. Rows may omit the clone size; those that give it use once, few, many or a size class.

>TRBV5-1|TRBJ1-1|TRBD1|once
CASLGQGDTEAFF
TGCGCCAGCCTCGGACAGGGAGACACTGAAGCTTTCTTT
>TRBV30|TRBJ1-5|.|.
CAWSGAYKDQPQHF
TGTGCCTGGAGTGGGGCGTACAAGGATCAGCCCCAGCATTTT
>TRBV28|TRBJ1-1|.|.
CASSSPGRTAAFF
TGTGCCAGCAGTTCACCAGGGAGGACTGCAGCTTTCTTT
>TRBV6-5|TRBJ1-6|TRBD1|.
CASSYEMTGPYSPLHF
TGTGCCAGCAGTTACGAGATGACAGGGCCGTACTCACCCCTCCACTTT
>TRBV6-5|TRBJ2-3|TRBD2|.
CASSLGLANTDTQYF
TGTGCCAGCAGCCTTGGACTAGCGAACACAGATACGCAGTATTTT
>TRBV9|TRBJ1-2|.|.
CASSVDRGWGYGYTF
TGTGCCAGCAGCGTAGACCGGGGGTGGGGCTATGGCTACACCTTC
>TRBV25-1|TRBJ2-1|.|large
CASSAAVDEQFF
TGTGCCAGCAGTGCGGCGGTCGATGAGCAGTTCTTC
>TRBV27|TRBJ2-3|.|.
CASKVGGSDTQYF
TGTGCCAGCAAAGTTGGCGGCTCAGATACGCAGTATTTT
>TRBV19|TRBJ2-1|TRBD1|.
CASSRQGGVNNEQFF
TGTGCCAGTAGCAGACAGGGTGGGGTAAACAATGAGCAGTTCTTC
>TRBV12-5|TRBJ1-5|.|.
CASGRGGGQPQHF
TGTGCTAGTGGCCGGGGAGGCGGTCAGCCCCAGCATTTT
>TRBV30|TRBJ1-2|.|.
CAWAPQAYGYTF
TGTGCCTGGGCCCCCCAAGCGTATGGCTACACCTTC
>TRBV14|TRBJ2-3|.|.
CASSQDGGLVDTQYF
TGTGCCAGCAGCCAAGATGGAGGGCTGGTAGATACGCAGTATTTT
>TRBV14|TRBJ2-2|TRBD2|few
CASSHEGPRTSGGAGELFF
TGTGCCAGCAGCCACGAAGGGCCCCGGACTAGCGGGGGGGCTGGGGAGCTGTTTTTT
>TRBV7-9|TRBJ1-2|.|.
CSSSLRDNYGYTF
TGTTCCAGCAGCCTGAGAGATAACTATGGCTACACCTTC
>TRBV18|TRBJ1-4|.|few
CASSTEGVKLFF
TGTGCCAGCTCAACGGAGGGTGTAAAACTGTTTTTT
>TRBV5-6|TRBJ2-6|.|.
CASSPDRAGANVLTF
TGTGCCAGCAGCCCAGACAGAGCTGGGGCCAACGTCCTGACTTTC
>TRBV9|TRBJ1-5|.|.
CASSVGDNDQPQHF
TGTGCCAGCAGCGTAGGCGATAACGATCAGCCCCAGCATTTT
>TRBV9|TRBJ1-5|.|.
CASSPPGEYSNQPQHF
TGTGCCAGCAGCCCCCCGGGTGAGTATAGCAATCAGCCCCAGCATTTT
>TRBV11-1|TRBJ1-1|TRBD1|.
CASSPGTGRNTEAFF
TGTGCCAGCAGCCCGGGGACAGGGAGGAACACTGAAGCTTTCTTT
>TRBV4-1|TRBJ1-4|.|.
CASSLPPARELFF
TGCGCCAGCAGCCTCCCTCCAGCTCGGGAACTGTTTTTT
>TRBV28|TRBJ1-1|.|.
CASSYKQGTEAFF
TGTGCCAGCAGTTACAAACAGGGAACTGAAGCTTTCTTT
>TRBV5-4|TRBJ2-1|TRBD2|.
CASSGTSGRNNEQFF
TGTGCCAGCAGCGGGACTAGCGGACGGAACAATGAGCAGTTCTTC
>TRBV6-5|TRBJ2-1|.|many
CASSYSHYNEQFF
TGTGCCAGCAGTTACTCCCACTACAATGAGCAGTTCTTC